The T cell receptor beta chain described here comes from a study of beta chain features in type 1 diabetes. Study summary: Sorted cells numbering 107,917,701 were examined across all samples.

This clone occurred once. The antigen remains undetermined. The sample has other DNA sequences that encode this CDR3 too. Study-wide points: Since sequencing was performed on cDNA, cells with high TCR expression could be over-represented. For TCRB rearrangement, an influence of HLA type remained unresolved here. Type 1 diabetes patients had VDJ junctions that carried fewer insertions and more deletions. Moderate yet significant TCRB CDR3 shortening was seen in Type 1 diabetes patients in all four CD4+ subsets.

cDNA synthesis used the whole RNA isolate, giving expressed TCRB sequences. TCRdb keeps only in-frame clones here, not all; method: immunoSEQ multiplex PCR. Of 400,000 or so clones listed, around 10% were seen once; the top ten hold 0.45% to 0.65%. Germline V CDR1 and CDR2: LNHDA, SQIVND (reference sequence). The V gene end was trimmed by 2 bases and the J gene end by 4 bases; junction bases not matched to a gene: 1. The CDR3 totals 14 residues. The sequenced material came from central memory CD4+ T cells from blood. The V and J genes are TRBV19 and TRBJ1-5, with 8 bases fitting TRBD1. This TCR derives from a young man with type 1 diabetes. CDR3 DNA sequence: TGTGCCAGTAGTATACAGGGGGCGAATCAGCCCCAGCATTTT. Encoded protein: CASSIQGANQPQHF. The whole variable domain, filled in from reference TRBV19 and TRBJ1-5, reads DGGITQSPKYLFRKEGQNVTLSCEQNLNHDAMYWYRQDPGQGLRLIYYSQIVNDFQKGDIAEGYSVSREKKESFPLTVTSAQKNPTAFYLCASSIQGANQPQHFGDGTRLSIL.